These 30 T cell receptor beta chains were all obtained from the same sample, sequenced in a study of T cells in Graves' hyperthyroidism and ophthalmopathy. Amplification targeted TCR beta CDR3 regions from RNA transcripts. HTBI primers were the set used in a first-round RT-PCR of the TCR CDR3. TCRdb re-called the multiplex PCR reads through MiXCR, storing one row per CDR3 protein. The table shows hundreds of thousands of distinct CDR3 sequences, with 38% occurring only once. The sequenced material came from blood. Source of these receptors: a man between 18 and 29 years old with Graves' hyperthyroidism.

Comments on this clonotype: At one end the junction does not follow the germline gene, possibly because of a read error. V gene TRBV7-9 combines with J gene TRBJ2-2; D gene uncertain. Germline loops: CDR1 SEHNR, CDR2 FQNEAQ (reference sequence). There are 13 residues in the CDR3. The CDR3 loop is CASSQQNIGELFF. The CDR3 DNA follows: TGCGCCAGCAGCCAACAGAACATCGGGGAGCTGTTTTTT.

This clonotype appeared many times. J is TRBJ2-7 and V is TRBV7-9; D uncertain. V was pared by 3 bases and J by 0 bases, with 6 bases between. This CDR3 has 13 residues. CDR1 is SEHNR and CDR2 is FQNEAQ in the germline V gene (reference sequence). As DNA, the CDR3 is TGTGCCAGCAGCTTTGGGTTCTCCTACGAGCAGTACTTC. Translated, it gives CASSFGFSYEQYF.

This clonotype has only one observation. The V call is TRBV7-8, the J call TRBJ2-7; 7 positions match TRBD1. Germline values: CDR1 SGHVS, CDR2 FQNEAQ. The junction had 5 bases not matched to a gene; V was cut back by 5 bases and J by 7 bases. The CDR3 totals 12 residues. The CDR3 DNA follows: TGTGCCAGCAGCGTAGAGGGGGCTGAGCAGTACTTC. Translated: CASSVEGAEQYF.

This clonotype was observed at least ten times. The rearrangement joins TRBV2 to TRBJ1-6; D uncertain. Per germline, CDR1 SNHLY and CDR2 FYNNEI. The CDR3 totals 11 residues. Trimming took 6 bases from V and 14 from J, leaving 11 bases between them. The CDR3 DNA follows: TGTGCCAGCAGGGAGTCGGGATCCCTCCACTTT. It is translated as CASRESGSLHF. Drawing the rest from reference TRBV2 and TRBJ1-6, the complete variable domain is EPEVTQTPSHQVTQMGQEVILRCVPISNHLYFYWYRQILGQKVEFLVSFYNNEISEKSEIFDDQFSVERPDGSNFTLKIRSTKLEDSAMYFCASRESGSLHFGNGTRLTVT.

This clonotype came up many times. The rearrangement uses TRBV2 and TRBJ1-1; 7 bases are shared with TRBD1. CDR1 and CDR2 from the germline V gene are SNHLY and FYNNEI. CDR3 length: 13 amino acids. The V segment lost 7 bases and the J segment 4 bases; nucleotides outside the gene matches: 6. The CDR3 sequence: CASMTGFATEAFF. The CDR3 region has the DNA TGTGCCAGCATGACAGGGTTCGCCACTGAAGCTTTCTTT.

This clonotype was recorded at least ten times. V gene TRBV29-1 combines with J gene TRBJ1-1; D is unresolved. Germline V CDR1 and CDR2: SQVTM, ANQGSEA. This CDR3 region has 12 residues. The CDR3 DNA sequence: TGCAGTATCGATCCCTGGGGCACTGAAGCTTTCTTT. Translating it yields CSIDPWGTEAFF.

V usage is TRBV7-3 and J usage is TRBJ2-2; a possible D gene is TRBD1 (5 bases). Trimming took 5 bases from V and 5 from J, leaving 15 bases between them. Germline CDR1 reads SGHTA; CDR2 reads FQGTGA. CDR3 length: 15 amino acids. CDR3 nucleotides: TGTGCCAGCAGCGTAGACAGCCCTGTTACCGGGGAGCTGTTTTTT. Its translation: CASSVDSPVTGELFF.

Concerning this clonotype: One base away lies a much larger clone, so this may be a sequencing read error. The V call is TRBV15, the J call TRBJ1-3; D is unresolved. The CDR3 runs to 16 residues. The germline CDR1 and CDR2 sequences are LNHNV and YYDKDF (reference sequence). Trimming took 5 bases from V and 2 from J, leaving 16 bases between them. The CDR3 DNA sequence: TGTGCCACCAGCGAGAGGGCCCAGTCCCCTGGAAACACCATATATTTT. Residues: CATSERAQSPGNTIYF.

This chain joins TRBV6-1 and TRBJ2-5; D possibly corresponds to TRBD1 (5 bases). Germline CDR1 and CDR2: MNHNS and SASEGT. CDR3 length: 14 amino acids. Trimming pared 5 bases from V and 5 bases from J, leaving 15 bases between. The CDR3 nucleotides read TGTGCCAGCAGTAAAAAACAGGCCGCGGAGACCCAGTACTTC. Protein product: CASSKKQAAETQYF.

This chain connects TRBV2 to TRBJ2-2; 10 bases line up with TRBD1. Looked up from germline, CDR1 is SNHLY and CDR2 is FYNNEI. J lost 4 bases, V lost 6 bases, and 5 bases had no gene match. The CDR3 consists of 15 residues. CDR3 in DNA: TGTGCCAGCAGGAGACAGGGGGCGGGCACCGGGGAGCTGTTTTTT. Translated: CASRRQGAGTGELFF.

Notes on this clonotype: One junction end disagrees with the germline gene, perhaps due to a read error. The rearrangement uses TRBV7-2 and TRBJ2-2; D is ambiguous. Looked up from germline, CDR1 is SGHTA and CDR2 is FQGNSA. The CDR3 length is 14 residues. CDR3 residues: CGSSSWTGTGELFF. The CDR3 region has the DNA TGTGGCAGCAGCTCATGGACGGGCACCGGGGAGCTGTTTTTT.

This clonotype was detected ten times or more. This rearrangement joins TRBV4-1 to TRBJ1-1; D call uncertain. The germline V gene has CDR1 MGHRA and CDR2 YSYEKL. The CDR3 sequence is 13 residues long. Trimming took 5 bases from V and 3 from J, leaving 10 bases between them. The CDR3: CASSAGDYTEAFF. The CDR3 bases are TGCGCCAGCAGCGCGGGAGATTACACTGAAGCTTTCTTT.

This clonotype was seen only a few times. The V and J genes are TRBV7-3 and TRBJ1-6; D is perhaps TRBD1 (6 bases). Trimming cost V 5 bases and J 7 bases, with 15 bases left between them. Germline loops: CDR1 SGHTA, CDR2 FQGTGA. This CDR3 spans 15 amino acids. The CDR3 nucleotides are TGTGCCAGCAGCCAAGAGCTGCAGGGGAATTCACCCCTCCACTTT. Residues: CASSQELQGNSPLHF.

This clonotype was seen ten or more times. The chain combines TRBV7-9 with TRBJ2-7; no reliable D call. The V end lost 2 bases, the J end lost 6 bases, and 8 bases lay between the germline ends. CDR3 size: 12 residues. Germline lookup yields CDR1 SEHNR and CDR2 FQNEAQ (reference sequence). CDR3 amino acids: CASSLRGSEQYF. CDR3 nucleotides: TGTGCCAGCAGCTTACGTGGGTCCGAGCAGTACTTC.

This clonotype was recorded many times. This rearrangement joins TRBV9 to TRBJ1-1; TRBD1 is a possible D gene (5 bases). Trimming took 0 bases from V and 3 from J, leaving 12 bases between them. The germline CDR1 and CDR2 sequences are SGDLS and YYNGEE. CDR3 length equals 15 residues. The CDR3 protein is CASSVDAGGDTEAFF. In DNA, the CDR3 is TGTGCCAGCAGCGTAGATGCGGGGGGAGACACTGAAGCTTTCTTT.

This clonotype appeared a single time. The chain employs TRBV12-3 or TRBV12-4 and TRBJ1-2; TRBD1 agrees at 12 bases. The CDR3 extends over 14 amino acids. Trimming cost V 2 bases and J 6 bases; bases outside gene matches: 1. DNA of the CDR3: TGTGCCAGCAGTTTACGGGACAGGGGGCATGGCTACACCTTC. Translating it yields CASSLRDRGHGYTF.

In its sample, this clonotype was seen a few times. This rearrangement joins TRBV10-2 to TRBJ2-5; 9 nucleotides align to TRBD2. CDR1 and CDR2 (germline): WSHSY, SAAADI. The CDR3 consists of 17 residues. V shed 0 bases and J 2 bases; nucleotides not matched to a gene: 7. CDR3 sequence (DNA): TGCGCCAGCAGTGAGTCTAGTAGCGGGGGCCTACAAGAGACCCAGTACTTC. The encoded protein is CASSESSSGGLQETQYF.

The V gene is TRBV29-1, the J gene TRBJ2-6; TRBD2 might be the D (5 bases). The CDR3 has 14 residues. Per the germline V gene, CDR1 is SQVTM and CDR2 is ANQGSEA. V was cut by 7 bases and J by 4 bases, with 14 bases left in between. DNA of the CDR3: TGCAGCGGTAGGGCGGGCACCGGGGCCAACGTCCTGACTTTC. Translation: CSGRAGTGANVLTF.

J is TRBJ2-2 and V is TRBV20-1; 8 nucleotides line up with TRBD2. The V gene's germline CDR1 is DFQATT and CDR2 SNEGSKA (reference sequence). This CDR3 is built from 14 residues. V was pared by 4 bases and J by 7 bases, with 8 bases of the junction left unmatched. CDR3 amino acids: CSAKGTRGDGELFF. The CDR3 DNA sequence: TGCAGTGCTAAGGGGACTAGAGGGGACGGGGAGCTGTTTTTT.

Notes on this clonotype: The germline gene is not matched at one end of the junction; a read error may be the cause. The chain combines TRBV12-3 or TRBV12-4 with TRBJ1-2; no clear D gene. The CDR3 extends over 12 amino acids. CDR3 region: CASSFARAGPVF. The CDR3 nucleotides are TGTGCCAGCAGTTTTGCCCGTGCCGGGCCAGTCTTC.

The gene calls are TRBV12-3 or TRBV12-4 and TRBJ1-1; maybe TRBD1 (5 bases). The CDR3 has 13 residues. V dropped 4 bases and J dropped 4 bases, with 10 bases sitting between them. The chain's CDR3 is CASSYTGVTEAFF. The DNA of the CDR3 is TGTGCCAGCAGTTATACGGGGGTCACTGAAGCTTTCTTT.

V and J are TRBV5-1 and TRBJ1-6, with D possibly TRBD1 on 6 matching bases. The germline CDR1 and CDR2 sequences are SGHRS and YFSETQ. V lost 7 bases, J lost 2 bases, and 10 bases lay in between. The CDR3 has 14 amino acids. The CDR3 DNA follows: TGCGCCAGCCGAAGGACAGCCTATAATTCACCCCTCCACTTT. As protein: CASRRTAYNSPLHF. Full variable domain (remainder filled in from reference TRBV5-1 and TRBJ1-6): KAGVTQTPRYLIKTRGQQVTLSCSPISGHRSVSWYQQTPGQGLQFLFEYFSETQRNKGNFPGRFSGRQFSNSRSEMNVSTLELGDSALYLCASRRTAYNSPLHFGNGTRLTVT.

This sequence joins TRBV20-1 and TRBJ1-5; no clear D gene. Trimming removed 3 bases at V and 11 bases at J, with 23 bases between. The CDR3 runs to 15 residues. CDR1 DFQATT and CDR2 SNEGSKA come from the germline V gene (reference sequence). The CDR3 DNA sequence: TGCAGTGCTAGCCACTGGACTAGCCGGACGGAGACCCAGCATTTT. Encoded protein: CSASHWTSRTETQHF.

V and J are TRBV24-1 and TRBJ1-1; D is possibly TRBD1 (5 bases). Trimming removed 6 bases at V and 3 bases at J, with 16 bases between. The V gene's germline CDR1 is KGHDR and CDR2 SFDVKD. The CDR3 loop spans 15 amino acids. Written as DNA, the CDR3 is TGTGCCACCAGTCAGACCGTGGGACTGCACACTGAAGCTTTCTTT. This sequence encodes CATSQTVGLHTEAFF.

This clonotype appeared a few times. The chain links TRBV20-1 to TRBJ2-6; the D call may be TRBD1 or TRBD2 (5 bases each). Trimming removed 2 bases from V and 2 bases from J, with 13 bases in between. Germline CDR1 DFQATT, CDR2 SNEGSKA (reference sequence). The CDR3 is 16 amino acids. The DNA of the CDR3 is TGCAGTGCTAGAACCCCGAGGGGAACTGGGGCCAACGTCCTGACTTTC. Its translation is CSARTPRGTGANVLTF.

This clonotype came up many times. CDR3 sequence (DNA): TGTGCCAGCAACCCACCCTCGGCTGCCTCCTACGAGCAGTACTTC. As protein: CASNPPSAASYEQYF. The rearrangement links TRBV6-5 to TRBJ2-7; D call uncertain. Germline loops: CDR1 MNHEY, CDR2 SVGAGI. The CDR3 runs to 15 residues. The V gene lost 7 bases and the J gene lost 0 bases, with 16 bases spanning the gap.

On this clonotype: A read error may account for a junction end that differs from germline. The genes are TRBV10-3 and TRBJ1-1; 9 bases map to TRBD1. Germline V gene data show CDR1 as ENHRY and CDR2 as SYGVKD. The CDR3 contains 14 residues. CDR3 in DNA: TGTGCCAGCAGTGCCTTACAGGGGGCTTCTGAAGCTTTCTTT. Protein sequence: CASSALQGASEAFF.

This clonotype was recorded at least ten times. The chain employs TRBV7-6 and TRBJ2-7; possibly TRBD2 for D (6 bases). The V and J ends lost 4 bases and 3 bases respectively, with 10 bases between them. From germline, CDR1 is SGHVS and CDR2 FNYEAQ. The CDR3 extends over 13 amino acids. The CDR3 spells CASSYPGSYEQYF. DNA of the CDR3: TGTGCCAGCAGCTATCCCGGGAGCTACGAGCAGTACTTC.

The chain carries TRBV29-1 and TRBJ1-2; TRBD1 might be the D (6 bases). Germline-derived CDR1 and CDR2 are SQVTM and ANQGSEA. CDR3 size: 13 residues. Trimming stripped 4 bases from V and 7 bases from J, with 16 bases between. CDR3 sequence reads: CSVVQGQGFGYTF. CDR3 nucleotides: TGCAGCGTTGTCCAGGGGCAAGGGTTTGGCTACACCTTC.

This clonotype was counted between two and nine times. The chain has TRBV14 and TRBJ1-3, with TRBD1 as a possible D gene (6 bases). Trimming shortened V by 1 base and J by 4 bases, and 14 bases separated the two germline ends. The V gene's germline CDR1 is SGHDN and CDR2 FVKESK. CDR3 length: 16 residues. CDR3 DNA: TGTGCCAGCAGCCAAGTCCCGGGGGCGATCGGAAACACCATATATTTT. Encoded protein: CASSQVPGAIGNTIYF. Full variable domain (missing parts from reference TRBV14 and TRBJ1-3): EAGVTQFPSHSVIEKGQTVTLRCDPISGHDNLYWYRRVMGKEIKFLLHFVKESKQDESGMPNNRFLAERTGGTYSTLKVQPAELEDSGVYFCASSQVPGAIGNTIYFGEGSWLTVV.